This T cell receptor (beta chain) was documented in a study of cytomegalovirus exposure and HLA in healthy donors. CDR1 SGDLS and CDR2 YYNGEE come from the germline V gene. The CDR3 consists of 14 residues. The V end lost 6 bases, the J end lost 0 bases, and 12 bases lay between the germline ends. PCR involved 60 Vbeta and 13 Jbeta primers. Method: immunoSEQ multiplex PCR; TCRdb's copy keeps in-frame clones and lacks some. The sample features more than 200,000 clones, with around 0.95% in its top ten. The V call is TRBV9, the J call TRBJ1-1, with a possible D match to TRBD1 (6 bases). Sequenced material: PBMCs. The receptor was isolated from a woman younger than 45 in good health and CMV-seropositive. CDR3 DNA: TGTGCCAGCACCGGGACATTCATGAACACTGAAGCTTTCTTT. Its protein is CASTGTFMNTEAFF.